This T cell receptor (beta chain) was captured by sequencing in a study of OX40 agonist ivuxolimab in advanced cancers. Background on the study: Ivuxolimab, an agonistic anti-OX40 (CD134) antibody, was given to patients. Partial responses were achieved by three patients, one with hepatocellular carcinoma and two with cutaneous melanoma.

Study results and caveats: Low clonal expansion, among the lowest seen, marked partial responders at 0.1-3.0 mg/kg. Some patients who did not respond also had low normalized T-cell clonal expansion.

CDR1 is MNHNS and CDR2 is SASEGT in the germline V gene. The CDR3 is 13 amino acids. The V and J ends lost 8 bases and 2 bases, in that order; junction bases with no gene match: 4. Profiling relied on immunoSEQ multiplex PCR, and the TCRdb table lists in-frame clones only, not all of them. Seen here are under 85,000 clones, about 90% observed once, and the top ten hold about 4%. About this clone itself: The target antigen is unknown.

The sequence was obtained from an adult with an advanced solid tumor such as melanoma, head and neck, liver or kidney cancer. The sample consisted of CD4+ or CD8+ T cells sorted from blood, taken in a trial of the OX40 agonist ivuxolimab. This sequence joins TRBV6-1 and TRBJ2-7; 9 nucleotides match TRBD1. The CDR3 DNA is TGTGCCAGCTCCGGGACAGGGACCTACGAGCAGTACTTC. Protein: CASSGTGTYEQYF.